The 24 T cell receptor beta chains listed next were all sequenced from one sample in a study of cytomegalovirus exposure and HLA in healthy donors. Primers: 60 Vbeta forward and 13 Jbeta reverse. Here immunoSEQ multiplex PCR was the method, and the copy in TCRdb shows in-frame clones only, minus some. The sample contains 95,000 to 100,000 clones, about 85% of which appear only once. Sequencing input: PBMCs. Receptors were obtained from a man aged 25 to 45 in good health and CMV-seronegative.

The chain is built from TRBV15 and TRBJ1-1; a possible D gene is TRBD1 (5 bases). Trimming left V 0 bases short and J 0 bases short, with 8 bases between. CDR1 is LNHNV, CDR2 YYDKDF, per germline (reference sequence). This CDR3 has 15 residues. Here the CDR3 DNA reads TGTGCCACCAGCAGAGACGCAGGGTTGAACACTGAAGCTTTCTTT. Protein: CATSRDAGLNTEAFF.

This clone was counted a few times. The CDR3 coding sequence is TGTGCCAGCAGCTTCGACCTAGATTTGGCTTTCTTT. Translation gives CASSFDLDLAFF. The rearrangement joins TRBV7-9 to TRBJ1-1; D is unclear. The CDR3 runs 12 residues. Germline values: CDR1 SEHNR, CDR2 FQNEAQ (reference sequence). Trimming pared 3 bases from V and 11 bases from J, leaving 13 bases between.

The rearrangement joins TRBV2 to TRBJ1-5; weak D call: TRBD1 (6 bases). The length of the CDR3 is 15 residues. Germline lookup yields CDR1 SNHLY and CDR2 FYNNEI. V was clipped by 4 bases and J by 0 bases, with 10 bases between them. As DNA, the CDR3 is TGTGCCAGCAGTGGGGGACACTTTAGCAATCAGCCCCAGCATTTT. Protein sequence: CASSGGHFSNQPQHF. The full variable domain, its missing parts supplied by reference TRBV2 and TRBJ1-5, is EPEVTQTPSHQVTQMGQEVILRCVPISNHLYFYWYRQILGQKVEFLVSFYNNEISEKSEIFDDQFSVERPDGSNFTLKIRSTKLEDSAMYFCASSGGHFSNQPQHFGDGTRLSIL.

The rearrangement uses TRBV29-1 and TRBJ1-4; 7 bases match TRBD1. Looked up from germline, CDR1 is SQVTM and CDR2 is ANQGSEA. The CDR3 has 14 residues. The junction had 12 bases not matched to a gene; V was cut back by 6 bases and J by 8 bases. The CDR3 sequence is CSVGTVGFNEKLFF. Written as DNA, the CDR3 is TGCAGCGTAGGGACAGTGGGGTTTAACGAAAAACTGTTTTTT.

This CDR3 reads CASSLTGGSTDTQYF. The DNA for the CDR3 is TGTGCCAGCAGCTTAACAGGGGGTTCTACAGATACGCAGTATTTT. This chain uses TRBV7-3 with TRBJ2-3, with D perhaps TRBD1 (6 bases). The CDR3 consists of 15 residues. V lost 0 bases, J lost 3 bases, and 10 bases lay in between. In germline, CDR1 is SGHTA, CDR2 FQGTGA.

The chain uses TRBV5-1 and TRBJ2-1; 8 bases align to TRBD2. Germline loops: CDR1 SGHRS, CDR2 YFSETQ. This CDR3 spans 15 amino acids. The trim removed 4 bases at V and 2 bases at J, leaving 5 bases unmatched. CDR3 protein: CASSATSGTYNEQFF. The CDR3 DNA reads as TGCGCCAGCAGCGCAACTAGCGGAACCTACAATGAGCAGTTCTTC. The full variable domain, rest sourced from reference TRBV5-1 and TRBJ2-1, is KAGVTQTPRYLIKTRGQQVTLSCSPISGHRSVSWYQQTPGQGLQFLFEYFSETQRNKGNFPGRFSGRQFSNSRSEMNVSTLELGDSALYLCASSATSGTYNEQFFGPGTRLTVL.

The rearrangement uses TRBV7-2 and TRBJ2-3, with 8 bases aligning to TRBD1. CDR1 is SGHTA and CDR2 is FQGNSA in the germline V gene. The CDR3 is 15 amino acids. Unmatched junction bases numbered 2, after V lost 2 bases and J lost 1 base. The CDR3 sequence is CASSLSGGRTDTQYF. The CDR3 DNA is TGTGCCAGCAGCTTATCAGGGGGCCGCACAGATACGCAGTATTTT.

The CDR3 sequence: CASTTATGGRSAFF. In nucleotides, the CDR3 is TGTGCCAGCACCACCGCGACAGGGGGAAGAAGTGCTTTCTTT. The chain has TRBV6-5 and TRBJ1-1; 9 positions match TRBD1. Germline CDR1 is MNHEY and CDR2 is SVGAGI. The CDR3 loop spans 14 amino acids. The junction had 14 bases not matched to a gene; V was cut back by 7 bases and J by 11 bases.

The J gene is TRBJ2-1, the V gene TRBV15; D call uncertain. The length of the CDR3 is 11 residues. Germline V gene lookup returns CDR1 LNHNV and CDR2 YYDKDF (reference sequence). Between the trimmed V and J ends, which lost 3 bases and 7 bases, there was a span of 4 bases. The CDR3: CATSRSNEQFF. The CDR3 coding sequence is TGTGCCACCAGCAGGAGTAATGAGCAGTTCTTC.

The table lists this clone with a few counts. This chain uses TRBV5-3 with TRBJ2-6; TRBD2 matches at 7 bases. TRBV5-3 qualifies as an ORF whose function is uncertain. The CDR3 loop spans 21 amino acids. V shed 4 bases, J shed 0 bases, and the junction held 19 bases outside the gene matches. CDR3 in amino acids: CARSHLSLREGHDSGANVLTF. Here the CDR3 DNA reads TGTGCCAGAAGCCACTTGTCTCTCAGGGAGGGGCACGACTCTGGGGCCAACGTCCTGACTTTC.

This clone was observed a handful of times. The chain links TRBV6-5 to TRBJ2-2, with 8 bases lining up with TRBD2. Trimming took 5 bases from V and 3 from J; bases not matched to a gene: 2. CDR3 size: 14 residues. Germline V gene sequence: CDR1 MNHEY, CDR2 SVGAGI. Here the CDR3 DNA reads TGTGCCAGCAGTCCCGGGGGGGACACCGGGGAGCTGTTTTTT. It codes for CASSPGGDTGELFF.

This rearrangement joins TRBV7-8 to TRBJ2-7, with 7 bases fitting TRBD2. V gave up 7 bases and J gave up 2 bases; unmatched junction bases: 8. The CDR3 extends over 14 amino acids. CDR1 and CDR2 (germline): SGHVS, FQNEAQ. DNA for the CDR3: TGTGCCAGCACCGACCAGAGCGGGGCCTACGAGCAGTACTTC. Amino acids: CASTDQSGAYEQYF.

The chain joins TRBV15 to TRBJ2-5; perhaps TRBD1 as D (5 bases). V was shortened by 5 bases and J by 4 bases, with 17 bases between the two germline ends. This CDR3 has 15 amino acids. Germline lookup yields CDR1 LNHNV and CDR2 YYDKDF (reference sequence). The chain's CDR3 is CATSAYWQGRETQYF. The CDR3 bases are TGTGCCACCAGCGCGTATTGGCAGGGTAGAGAGACCCAGTACTTC.

This chain uses TRBV9 with TRBJ2-5; no reliable D call. Looked up from germline, CDR1 is SGDLS and CDR2 is YYNGEE. The germline V and J ends were trimmed by 4 bases and 2 bases, with 6 bases remaining between them. The CDR3 contains 12 residues. DNA for the CDR3: TGTGCCAGCAGCCCTTTACAAGAGACCCAGTACTTC. Translating it yields CASSPLQETQYF.

This rearrangement joins TRBV6-1 to TRBJ2-1, with TRBD2 matching 8 bases. The CDR3 has 15 amino acids. J gave up 7 bases and V 7 bases, and 12 bases lay outside the gene matches. Germline values: CDR1 MNHNS, CDR2 SASEGT. The CDR3 here is CASTEYGTSRNEQFF. DNA for the CDR3: TGTGCCAGCACCGAATACGGGACTAGTAGGAATGAGCAGTTCTTC.

The chain combines TRBV13 with TRBJ1-1, with TRBD1 as a possible D gene (6 bases). Germline CDR1 and CDR2: PRHDT and FYEKMQ (reference sequence). The ends were cut back, 5 bases at V and 4 bases at J, with 11 bases in the middle. The CDR3 is 13 amino acids. The CDR3 nucleotides are TGTGCCAGCAGCCTCGCCAGGGGCACTGAAGCTTTCTTT. Amino acid sequence: CASSLARGTEAFF.

This clone was seen a handful of times. The V call is TRBV29-1, the J call TRBJ1-2; TRBD1 aligns across 8 bases. Germline V gene data show CDR1 as SQVTM and CDR2 as ANQGSEA. V shed 0 bases and J 8 bases; nucleotides not matched to a gene: 8. The CDR3 covers 14 residues. This CDR3 reads CSVEDQVRGLGYTF. Written as DNA, the CDR3 is TGCAGCGTTGAAGATCAAGTCAGGGGGCTCGGCTACACCTTC.

This clone was recorded only once. This chain links TRBV30 with TRBJ2-3; 10 bases align to TRBD1. The CDR3 loop spans 17 amino acids. V shed 3 bases and J 6 bases; nucleotides not matched to a gene: 15. In germline, CDR1 is GTSNPN, CDR2 SVGIG (reference sequence). The chain's CDR3 is CAWRGRRGQGYSDTQYF. In DNA, the CDR3 is TGTGCCTGGAGGGGGCGTAGGGGACAGGGGTATTCTGATACGCAGTATTTT.

The chain joins TRBV5-6 to TRBJ1-3; the D is unclear. CDR3 size: 17 residues. V gave up 4 bases and J gave up 0 bases, with 17 bases separating them. The germline V gene encodes CDR1 SGHDT and CDR2 YYEEEE. The CDR3 DNA reads as TGTGCCAGCAGCCCTTCAGGCAGTTCTCGCTCTGGAAACACCATATATTTT. Protein sequence: CASSPSGSSRSGNTIYF. Full variable domain (outside the CDR3, taken from reference TRBV5-6 and TRBJ1-3): DAGVTQSPTHLIKTRGQQVTLRCSPKSGHDTVSWYQQALGQGPQFIFQYYEEEERQRGNFPDRFSGHQFPNYSSELNVNALLLGDSALYLCASSPSGSSRSGNTIYFGEGSWLTVV.

The V call is TRBV2, the J call TRBJ2-1; D perhaps matches TRBD2 (5 bases). The CDR3 totals 13 residues. V was pared by 4 bases and J by 6 bases, with 10 bases between. Germline V gene sequence: CDR1 SNHLY, CDR2 FYNNEI. CDR3 nucleotide sequence: TGTGCCAGCAGTGGAGGGTGGCGCAATGAGCAGTTCTTC. This encodes CASSGGWRNEQFF.

There are a few counts of this clone. The chain employs TRBV6-5 and TRBJ1-5; D is perhaps TRBD1 (5 bases). Germline CDR1 reads MNHEY; CDR2 reads SVGAGI. V lost 3 bases and J lost 2, with 11 bases in between. The CDR3 is 15 amino acids. In nucleotides, the CDR3 is TGTGCCAGCAGTTATTCGCGCAGGGGCAATCAGCCCCAGCATTTT. This gives the protein CASSYSRRGNQPQHF.

This clone was detected a few times. The gene calls are TRBV11-2 and TRBJ2-3; D is perhaps TRBD1 (5 bases). Per germline, CDR1 SGHAT and CDR2 FQNNGV. V lost 4 bases, J lost 1 base, and 12 bases lay in between. This CDR3 contains 15 residues. CDR3 sequence reads: CASSYTGRGTDTQYF. In DNA, the CDR3 is TGTGCCAGCAGCTATACAGGACGGGGCACAGATACGCAGTATTTT.

The chain recombines TRBV9 with TRBJ2-5; tentative D call: TRBD2 (6 bases). The V and J ends lost 3 bases and 0 bases respectively, with 21 bases between them. The CDR3 runs 18 residues. CDR1 and CDR2 (germline): SGDLS, YYNGEE. The CDR3 spells CASSARDAGRAYQETQYF. The DNA for the CDR3 is TGTGCCAGCAGCGCTCGGGACGCCGGGAGAGCGTACCAAGAGACCCAGTACTTC.

Notes on this clone: One end of the junction fails to match germline, which may point to a read error. The J gene is TRBJ2-7, the V gene TRBV7-9; the D gene is possibly TRBD2 (5 bases). Germline loops: CDR1 SEHNR, CDR2 FQNEAQ (reference sequence). The CDR3 is made up of 17 amino acids. The CDR3: CASSLARVPGPYYEQYF. The CDR3 bases are TGTGCCAGCAGCCTAGCTCGCGTCCCGGGTCCTTACTACGAGCAGTACTTC.